A selection of T cell receptor beta chains follows, all from one sample in a study of regulatory T cells in long-lasting Graves disease. TCRdb re-analysed the multiplex PCR reads in MiXCR, keeping a single row per CDR3 protein. The sample has 400,000 to 500,000 distinct CDR3 sequences, 20% to 25% seen once. The sample was peripheral blood mononuclear cells (PBMCs), taken when the disease was refractory, from a patient treated with antithyroid drugs. The receptors were sampled from a female donor with Graves disease. The CDR3 runs from the conserved cysteine through the conserved F or W. Each record gives: J gene, clone size, D gene, V gene, CDR3 protein, CDR3 DNA. The D gene is left open where the match is weak. A row's size may be missing; if present it is once, few, many or a size class.

TRBJ2-7 | few | NA | TRBV7-9 | CASSLGRIRDYEQYF | TGTGCCAGCAGCTTAGGACGCATCCGAGACTACGAGCAGTACTTC
TRBJ2-7 | NA | NA | TRBV20-1 | CSASLTSEQYF | TGCAGTGCTTCACTAACGTCCGAGCAGTACTTC
TRBJ2-7 | few | TRBD2 | TRBV27 | CASSLFLAGAYEQYF | TGTGCCAGCAGTTTATTTCTAGCGGGGGCGTACGAGCAGTACTTC
TRBJ2-2 | many | TRBD2 | TRBV12-3/TRBV12-4 | CASRPLHRGGGTGELFF | TGTGCCAGCAGACCCCTCCACCGGGGGGGGGGAACCGGGGAGCTGTTTTTT
TRBJ2-7 | NA | TRBD2 | TRBV19 | CAWGFSGSLSPVWEQYF | TGTGCCTGGGGGTTTAGCGGGAGTTTGTCCCCCGTCTGGGAGCAGTACTTC
TRBJ2-7 | NA | TRBD1 | TRBV6-2/TRBV6-3 | CASSHRDRGRGEQYF | TGTGCCAGCAGTCACCGGGACAGGGGGCGCGGCGAGCAGTACTTC
TRBJ1-1 | many | NA | TRBV24-1 | CATRLSPNTEAFF | TGTGCCACCAGGTTATCGCCGAACACTGAAGCTTTCTTT
TRBJ2-2 | few | NA | TRBV19 | CASSIKAVANTGELFF | TGTGCCAGTAGTATAAAGGCGGTCGCGAACACCGGGGAGCTGTTTTTT
TRBJ1-5 | NA | NA | TRBV3-1 | CASSFGQQPQHF | TGTGCCAGCAGCTTTGGACAGCAGCCCCAGCATTTT
TRBJ2-5 | NA | TRBD2 | TRBV20-1 | CSARTSGGQETQYF | TGCAGTGCTAGAACTAGCGGGGGTCAAGAGACCCAGTACTTC
TRBJ1-6 | many | NA | TRBV12-3/TRBV12-4 | CASSSINSPLHF | TGTGCCAGCAGTTCCATCAATTCACCCCTCCACTTT
TRBJ1-1 | NA | TRBD1 | TRBV27 | CASSFVGDRGHGTEAFF | TGTGCCAGCAGTTTCGTAGGGGACAGGGGGCACGGCACTGAAGCTTTCTTT
TRBJ1-3 | few | NA | TRBV9 | CASRDTSGNTIYF | TGTGCCAGCAGAGACACCTCTGGAAACACCATATATTTT
TRBJ1-2 | NA | NA | TRBV7-2 | CASSLAAGIGYGYTF | TGTGCCAGCAGCTTGGCGGCGGGGATAGGGTATGGCTACACCTTC
TRBJ2-4 | few | NA | TRBV19 | CASSMGPWDIQYF | TGTGCCAGTAGTATGGGCCCCTGGGACATTCAGTACTTC
TRBJ2-7 | NA | TRBD1 | TRBV27 | CASSLKTGGIDEQYF | TGTGCCAGCAGTCTAAAGACAGGGGGTATTGACGAGCAGTACTTC
TRBJ1-5 | many | NA | TRBV28 | CASSSGRSWGQPQHF | TGTGCCAGCAGCTCCGGACGCTCTTGGGGTCAGCCCCAGCATTTT
TRBJ1-1 | NA | NA | TRBV10-3 | CAIRGEGGAPAFF | TGTGCCATCAGGGGCGAGGGGGGCGCGCCGGCTTTCTTT
TRBJ1-2 | NA | TRBD1 | TRBV6-1 | CASREGASANYGYTF | TGTGCCAGCAGGGAGGGGGCATCGGCTAACTATGGCTACACCTTC
TRBJ2-2 | few | TRBD1 | TRBV11-2 | CASSPRTGRIGELFF | TGTGCCAGCAGCCCTAGGACAGGGCGGATCGGGGAGCTGTTTTTT
TRBJ2-1 | NA | TRBD2 | TRBV27 | CASSTPLAGSSYNEQFF | TGTGCCAGCAGTACCCCATTAGCGGGCAGCTCCTACAATGAGCAGTTCTTC
TRBJ1-1 | NA | NA | TRBV19 | CASSLRGFMTEAFF | TGTGCCAGTAGTCTTCGGGGGTTTATGACTGAAGCTTTCTTT
TRBJ2-5 | NA | NA | TRBV20-1 | CSARPGDETQYF | TGCAGTGCTAGACCGGGAGACGAGACCCAGTACTTC
TRBJ1-5 | many | NA | TRBV28 | CASSLDNPSPPPQHF | TGTGCCAGCAGTCTGGACAACCCGAGCCCCCCGCCCCAGCATTTT
TRBJ1-2 | many | NA | TRBV7-2 | CASSPRGVDSNYGYTF | TGTGCCAGCAGCCCTAGAGGGGTGGACAGCAACTATGGCTACACCTTC
TRBJ1-1 | NA | NA | TRBV5-1 | CARDPGGRLNTEAFF | TGCGCTAGAGACCCCGGGGGCCGGCTGAACACTGAAGCTTTCTTT
TRBJ2-5 | NA | TRBD1 | TRBV29-1 | CSADAGTGQETQYF | TGCAGCGCTGACGCCGGGACAGGACAAGAGACCCAGTACTTC
TRBJ1-1 | NA | NA | TRBV4-1 | CASSREQGVIAEAFF | TGCGCCAGCAGCCGAGAACAGGGAGTTATCGCTGAAGCTTTCTTT
TRBJ1-6 | NA | NA | TRBV4-3 | CASSHQGNSPLHF | TGCGCCAGCAGCCACCAGGGTAATTCACCCCTCCACTTT
TRBJ2-7 | NA | NA | TRBV6-2/TRBV6-3 | CASSWVSYEQYF | TGTGCCAGCAGTTGGGTCTCCTACGAGCAGTACTTC
TRBJ2-7 | NA | NA | TRBV19 | CASSPPFRGRTGEQYF | TGTGCCAGTAGCCCCCCCTTTCGGGGGAGAACAGGCGAGCAGTACTTC
TRBJ2-5 | many | TRBD1 | TRBV28 | CASSWTGGQQETQYF | TGTGCCAGCAGTTGGACAGGGGGCCAACAAGAGACCCAGTACTTC
TRBJ2-3 | NA | NA | TRBV12-3/TRBV12-4 | CASTPNRDTQYF | TGTGCCAGCACCCCTAACCGAGATACGCAGTATTTT
TRBJ2-1 | NA | TRBD2 | TRBV11-2 | CTSSLGGTSGAYNEQFF | TGTACCAGCAGCTTAGGAGGGACTAGCGGGGCCTACAATGAGCAGTTCTTC
TRBJ2-7 | NA | TRBD2 | TRBV7-9 | CASRLPSAGGSGYEQYF | TGTGCCAGCAGACTTCCTAGCGCGGGGGGGAGCGGATACGAGCAGTACTTC
TRBJ1-2 | few | NA | TRBV27 | CASSSIGGKDYGYTF | TGTGCCAGCAGTTCAATCGGGGGAAAAGACTATGGCTACACCTTC
TRBJ2-5 | many | NA | TRBV2 | CASSPGRTFQETQYF | TGTGCCTCCAGTCCGGGACGGACGTTCCAAGAGACCCAGTACTTC
TRBJ1-1 | many | NA | TRBV2 | CASSEAAQGPEAFF | TGTGCCAGCAGTGAAGCGGCGCAGGGCCCTGAAGCTTTCTTT
TRBJ2-3 | NA | NA | TRBV28 | CASNNQQFTDTQYF | TGTGCCAGCAATAATCAACAATTCACAGATACGCAGTATTTT
TRBJ1-5 | NA | TRBD1 | TRBV7-2 | CASRSGQLSNQPQHF | TGTGCCAGCAGATCGGGACAGCTTAGCAATCAGCCCCAGCATTTT
TRBJ1-1 | many | NA | TRBV12-3/TRBV12-4 | CASSNIATEAFF | TGTGCCAGCAGTAATATTGCCACTGAAGCTTTCTTT
TRBJ1-4 | many | TRBD1 | TRBV5-1 | CASSFGTANEKLFF | TGCGCCAGCAGCTTCGGGACAGCTAATGAAAAACTGTTTTTT
TRBJ2-7 | NA | NA | TRBV5-1 | CASSLSDNYEQYF | TGCGCCAGCAGCTTGTCAGACAACTACGAGCAGTACTTC
TRBJ2-7 | few | NA | TRBV4-1 | CASSHLRVSYEQYF | TGCGCCAGCAGCCACCTTCGGGTTTCCTACGAGCAGTACTTC
TRBJ1-1 | few | NA | TRBV19 | CATRWTDNTEAFF | TGTGCCACCCGATGGACGGATAACACTGAAGCTTTCTTT
TRBJ2-5 | NA | TRBD1 | TRBV19 | CASSISQGTETQYF | TGTGCCAGTAGTATTTCACAGGGGACCGAGACCCAGTACTTC
TRBJ2-7 | NA | TRBD1 | TRBV11-2 | CASSRPGQGSYEQYF | TGTGCCAGCAGCCGACCGGGACAGGGGTCCTACGAGCAGTACTTC
TRBJ1-5 | many | TRBD1 | TRBV6-1 | CASSVYGTGANQPQHF | TGTGCCAGCAGTGTATATGGGACAGGAGCCAATCAGCCCCAGCATTTT
TRBJ2-2 | few | NA | TRBV18 | CASSLTTGELFF | TGTGCCAGCTCACTAACCACCGGGGAGCTGTTTTTT
TRBJ2-1 | few | NA | TRBV5-1 | CASSLAVSGSYNEQFF | TGCGCCAGCAGCTTGGCGGTGAGCGGATCATACAATGAGCAGTTCTTC
TRBJ2-7 | NA | NA | TRBV30 | CAWSLRKDVPYEQYF | TGTGCCTGGAGTCTCCGAAAAGATGTTCCCTACGAGCAGTACTTC
TRBJ2-1 | NA | NA | TRBV6-2/TRBV6-3 | CASSRTNNEQFF | TGTGCCAGCAGTCGGACTAACAATGAGCAGTTCTTC
TRBJ1-3 | NA | NA | TRBV3-1 | CASSPGANSGNTIYF | TGTGCCAGCAGTCCCGGAGCGAACTCTGGAAACACCATATATTTT
TRBJ1-2 | few | NA | TRBV12-3/TRBV12-4 | CASSPPSVGVNYGYTF | TGTGCCAGCTCACCGCCGAGTGTGGGGGTAAACTATGGCTACACCTTC